The 23 T cell receptor beta chains reported below all come from one sample, sequenced in a study of response to subunit inactivated influenza vaccine. MiXCR, run by TCRdb on the RT-PCR reads, gives a single entry per CDR3 protein. The repertoire consists of about 540,000 distinct CDR3 sequences, with approximately 14% occurring once and the leading ten covering around 10%. The material was PBMCs from blood, obtained 12 days after vaccination. The receptors come from a man between 45 and 60 years old who received an inactivated influenza vaccine.

This clonotype was seen a few times. J is TRBJ2-7 and V is TRBV2; the match to TRBD2 covers 11 bases. V trimming: 7 bases; J trimming: 1 base; junction bases outside the gene matches: 3. Germline CDR1 reads SNHLY; CDR2 reads FYNNEI. The CDR3 totals 14 residues. The CDR3, as DNA: TGTGCCAGCAACGTAGCGGGGGGGTCCTACGAGCAGTACTTC. Translating gives CASNVAGGSYEQYF.

The table lists this clonotype with many counts. The chain uses TRBV12-3 or TRBV12-4 and TRBJ2-5; TRBD1 agrees at 8 bases. The CDR3 has 14 residues. J was trimmed by 2 bases and V by 6 bases; bases with no gene match: 5. The CDR3 coding sequence is TGTGCCAGCAGCTCCGGGACAGGACAAGAGACCCAGTACTTC. This codes for CASSSGTGQETQYF.

The V gene is TRBV4-2, the J gene TRBJ2-1; D remains ambiguous. Germline V lookup: CDR1 LGHNA, CDR2 YNFKEQ. V was shortened by 0 bases and J by 5 bases, with 5 bases between the two germline ends. The CDR3 extends over 13 amino acids. DNA of the CDR3: TGTGCCAGCAGCCAAGATCAAAACAATGAGCAGTTCTTC. This encodes CASSQDQNNEQFF.

The chain combines TRBV27 with TRBJ1-5; D remains unclear. There are 15 residues in the CDR3. From germline, CDR1 is MNHEY and CDR2 SMNVEV (reference sequence). Trimming removed 5 bases at V and 0 bases at J, with 11 bases between. The CDR3 loop is CASSRYFSSNQPQHF. The CDR3 region has the DNA TGTGCCAGCAGTCGCTACTTTTCTAGCAATCAGCCCCAGCATTTT.

The sample holds many counts of this clonotype. This chain links TRBV15 with TRBJ1-4; D gene ambiguous. The germline CDR1 and CDR2 sequences are LNHNV and YYDKDF (reference sequence). Trimming took off 0 bases at V and 8 bases at J, with 13 bases between the two ends. The CDR3 consists of 15 residues. CDR3 amino acids: CATSRDMRVGEKLFF. In nucleotides, the CDR3 is TGTGCCACCAGCAGAGATATGAGGGTGGGCGAAAAACTGTTTTTT.

The rearrangement joins TRBV5-1 to TRBJ1-6; TRBD1 is a possible D gene (5 bases). V was clipped by 0 bases and J by 8 bases, with 9 bases between them. The V gene's germline CDR1 is SGHRS and CDR2 YFSETQ. The CDR3 totals 14 residues. CDR3 DNA: TGCGCCAGCAGCTTGGGACAGCGGGATTCACCCCTCCACTTT. Protein sequence: CASSLGQRDSPLHF.

This clonotype has just a few counts. The CDR3 sequence is CASSARGGQTDTQYF. CDR3 DNA sequence: TGTGCCAGCAGCGCTAGAGGAGGGCAGACAGATACGCAGTATTTT. The chain couples TRBV5-4 to TRBJ2-3; TRBD2 is a possible D gene (6 bases). The germline gives CDR1 SGHNT, CDR2 YYREEE (reference sequence). V shed 4 bases and J shed 3 bases, with 15 bases lying between them. This CDR3 region has 15 residues.

This chain connects TRBV5-5 to TRBJ2-3; 10 nucleotides match TRBD1. V trimming: 3 bases; J trimming: 9 bases; junction bases outside the gene matches: 13. The CDR3 spans 16 residues. Germline CDR1 and CDR2: SGHKS and YYEKEE (reference sequence). The CDR3 here is CASSSSGTGVQGTQYF. The CDR3 DNA reads as TGTGCCAGCAGCTCATCCGGGACAGGGGTTCAAGGGACGCAGTATTTT.

The chain employs TRBV29-1 and TRBJ1-5; weak D call: TRBD1 (6 bases). Germline V gene sequence: CDR1 SQVTM, CDR2 ANQGSEA. Trimming stripped 4 bases from V and 1 base from J, with 14 bases between. The CDR3 extends over 15 amino acids. The DNA for the CDR3 is TGCAGCGTTGCAAGGGGGGTGGGGAGCAATCAGCCCCAGCATTTT. Protein: CSVARGVGSNQPQHF. The variable domain in full, with the rest retrieved from reference TRBV29-1 and TRBJ1-5, is SAVISQKPSRDICQRGTSLTIQCQVDSQVTMMFWYRQQPGQSLTLIATANQGSEATYESGFVIDKFPISRPNLTFSTLTVSNMSPEDSSIYLCSVARGVGSNQPQHFGDGTRLSIL.

The table lists this clonotype with a few counts. CDR3 in amino acids: CASSLGSRDANYGYTF. The DNA for the CDR3 is TGCGCCAGCAGCTTGGGTAGTCGGGACGCCAACTATGGCTACACCTTC. The chain couples TRBV5-1 to TRBJ1-2; D is perhaps TRBD1 (5 bases). Trimming shortened V by 0 bases and J by 2 bases, and 14 bases separated the two germline ends. This CDR3 spans 16 amino acids. In germline, CDR1 is SGHRS, CDR2 YFSETQ.

The chain carries TRBV24-1 and TRBJ2-5; no clear D gene. CDR3 length equals 13 residues. Germline V gene data show CDR1 as KGHDR and CDR2 as SFDVKD. V was trimmed by 5 bases and J by 5 bases, leaving 11 bases between them. The CDR3 bases are TGTGCCACCAGTGCGGCCATCGGGGAGACCCAGTACTTC. Protein product: CATSAAIGETQYF.

CDR3 nucleotide sequence: TGTGCCAGCAGTCCCGATCGGACAGGGGGGCGACTAGCGGGAGGTGGTTACGAGCAGTACTTC. Translated: CASSPDRTGGRLAGGGYEQYF. The chain is built from TRBV15 and TRBJ2-7; 13 nucleotides line up with TRBD2. V dropped 10 bases and J dropped 4; count of bases not matched to a gene: 28. Looked up from germline, CDR1 is LNHNV and CDR2 is YYDKDF (reference sequence). The CDR3 loop spans 21 amino acids.

In this sample, this clonotype turned up a few times. The chain combines TRBV12-3 or TRBV12-4 with TRBJ1-4; 11 bases are shared with TRBD1. The CDR3 extends over 15 amino acids. Trimming took 6 bases from V and 13 from J; bases not matched to a gene: 13. CDR3 nucleotide sequence: TGTGCCAGCAGCCGTTCAGGACAGGGGGCTAGAAGACTGTTTTTT. Residues: CASSRSGQGARRLFF.

The chain uses TRBV5-1 and TRBJ2-7; 7 positions agree with TRBD2. The CDR3 runs to 13 residues. The V and J ends lost 4 bases and 7 bases, in that order; junction bases with no gene match: 8. The V gene's germline CDR1 is SGHRS and CDR2 YFSETQ. CDR3 nucleotide sequence: TGCGCCAGCAGCACTGCGGGAGAGTATGAGCAGTACTTC. Amino acids: CASSTAGEYEQYF.

V and J are TRBV7-2 and TRBJ1-2, with TRBD1 as a possible D gene (6 bases). In germline, CDR1 is SGHTA, CDR2 FQGNSA. Trimming removed 9 bases at V and 5 bases at J, with 16 bases between. This CDR3 contains 13 residues. CDR3 in DNA: TGTGCCAGTAGCAGGGGACCGGGTTATGGCTACACCTTC. Its protein product is CASSRGPGYGYTF. The variable domain in full, with the rest retrieved from reference TRBV7-2 and TRBJ1-2, is GAGVSQSPSNKVTEKGKDVELRCDPISGHTALYWYRQSLGQGLEFLIYFQGNSAPDKSGLPSDRFSAERTGGSVSTLTIQRTQQEDSAVYLCASSRGPGYGYTFGSGTRLTVV.

This clonotype was seen repeatedly, ten times or more. The genes are TRBV29-1 and TRBJ2-7; 10 bases are shared with TRBD1. The V and J ends lost 8 bases and 2 bases, in that order; junction bases with no gene match: 6. Germline CDR1 SQVTM, CDR2 ANQGSEA. This CDR3 has 13 residues. The CDR3 is CSYGTGVPYEQYF. Written as DNA, the CDR3 is TGCAGCTATGGGACAGGGGTCCCCTACGAGCAGTACTTC.

V gene TRBV6-2 or TRBV6-3 combines with J gene TRBJ2-2; D is unclear. Germline V gene data show CDR1 as MNHEY and CDR2 as SVGEGT. CDR3 length equals 12 residues. Trimming pared 0 bases from V and 7 bases from J, leaving 3 bases between. CDR3 DNA sequence: TGTGCCAGCAGTTACTCGGACGGGGAGCTGTTTTTT. It yields the protein CASSYSDGELFF.

The genes are TRBV10-3 and TRBJ1-2, with unresolved D. Germline V gives CDR1 ENHRY, CDR2 SYGVKD. This CDR3 region has 15 residues. V was trimmed by 9 bases and J by 7 bases, leaving 24 bases between them. The CDR3 region is CAIRSPGGEVAGYTF. The CDR3, as DNA: TGTGCCATACGGTCCCCAGGCGGCGAGGTGGCTGGCTACACCTTC.

This clonotype came up a few times. The chain recombines TRBV20-1 with TRBJ2-7; 13 nucleotides agree with TRBD2. The germline V gene has CDR1 DFQATT and CDR2 SNEGSKA (reference sequence). V dropped 5 bases and J dropped 3; count of bases not matched to a gene: 4. This CDR3 contains 14 residues. In nucleotides, the CDR3 is TGCAGTGCTCCTAGGACTAGCGGGGGCTACGAGCAGTACTTC. Translation: CSAPRTSGGYEQYF.

The chain has TRBV12-3 or TRBV12-4 and TRBJ2-7, with D hard to call. The CDR3 runs 14 residues. Trimming shortened V by 0 bases and J by 3 bases, and 9 bases separated the two germline ends. This chain's CDR3 is CASSLALDGYEQYF. In DNA form, the CDR3 reads TGTGCCAGCAGTTTAGCGTTGGACGGCTACGAGCAGTACTTC.

The sample holds a few counts of this clonotype. This chain uses TRBV2 with TRBJ2-7, with D possibly TRBD1 on 5 matching bases. V lost 7 bases and J lost 6, with 22 bases in between. Germline V gene sequence: CDR1 SNHLY, CDR2 FYNNEI. This CDR3 has 15 residues. The CDR3 region has the DNA TGTGCCAGCAAGGCTAAGGGGCCCCGTATGAGCGAGCAGTACTTC. Protein sequence: CASKAKGPRMSEQYF.

This clonotype was seen only a few times. The chain employs TRBV29-1 and TRBJ2-7; a possible D gene is TRBD1 (5 bases). The V end was cut by 0 bases, the J end by 8 bases, with 11 bases between. CDR1 is SQVTM and CDR2 is ANQGSEA in the germline V gene. The CDR3 is 12 amino acids. This CDR3 reads CSVEDWGSQQYF. In DNA, the CDR3 is TGCAGCGTTGAAGATTGGGGCTCCCAGCAGTACTTC.

The chain has TRBV7-9 and TRBJ2-1; no clear D. The length of the CDR3 is 16 residues. V shed 5 bases and J shed 0 bases, with 14 bases lying between them. CDR1 is SEHNR and CDR2 is FQNEAQ in the germline V gene (reference sequence). In DNA, the CDR3 is TGTGCCAGCAGCCAGATAACAGCATACTCCTACAATGAGCAGTTCTTC. Its translation: CASSQITAYSYNEQFF.